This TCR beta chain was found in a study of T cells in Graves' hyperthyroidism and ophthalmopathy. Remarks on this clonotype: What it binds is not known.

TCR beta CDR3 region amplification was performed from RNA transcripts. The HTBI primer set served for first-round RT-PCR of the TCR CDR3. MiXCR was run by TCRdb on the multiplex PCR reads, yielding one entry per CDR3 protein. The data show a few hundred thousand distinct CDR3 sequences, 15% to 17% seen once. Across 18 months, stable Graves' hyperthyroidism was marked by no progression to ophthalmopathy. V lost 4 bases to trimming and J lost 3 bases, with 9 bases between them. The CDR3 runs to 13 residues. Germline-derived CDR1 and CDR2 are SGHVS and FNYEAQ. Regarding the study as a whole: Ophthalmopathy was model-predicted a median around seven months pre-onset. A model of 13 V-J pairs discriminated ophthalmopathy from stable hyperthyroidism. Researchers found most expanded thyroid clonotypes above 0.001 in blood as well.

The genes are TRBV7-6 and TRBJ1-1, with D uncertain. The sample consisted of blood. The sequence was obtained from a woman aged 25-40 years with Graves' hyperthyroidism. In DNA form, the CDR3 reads TGTGCCAGCAGCTCCAATAGAGACACTGAAGCTTTCTTT. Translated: CASSSNRDTEAFF.